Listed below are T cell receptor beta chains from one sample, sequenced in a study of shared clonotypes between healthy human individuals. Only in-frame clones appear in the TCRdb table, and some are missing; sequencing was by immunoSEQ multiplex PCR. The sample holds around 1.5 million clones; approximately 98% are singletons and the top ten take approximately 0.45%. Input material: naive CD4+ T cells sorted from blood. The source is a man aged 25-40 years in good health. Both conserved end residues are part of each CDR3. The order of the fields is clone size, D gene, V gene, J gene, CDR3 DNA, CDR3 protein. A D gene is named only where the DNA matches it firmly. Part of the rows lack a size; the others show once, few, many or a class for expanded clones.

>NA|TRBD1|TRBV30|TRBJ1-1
TGTGCCTGGAGTGGTGAAAACCGGGACAGATCGAACACTGAAGCTTTCTTT
CAWSGENRDRSNTEAFF
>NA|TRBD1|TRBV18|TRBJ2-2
TGTGCCAGCTCACCCCGGGACAGCTTGAACACCGGGGAGCTGTTTTTT
CASSPRDSLNTGELFF
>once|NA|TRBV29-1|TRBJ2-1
TGCAGCGTCCCCCAGGGATCTAGATACCGTGAGCAGTTCTTC
CSVPQGSRYREQFF
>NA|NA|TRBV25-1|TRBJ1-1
TGTGCCAGCAGGGACCGCAGTTACGCGAACACTGAAGCTTTCTTT
CASRDRSYANTEAFF
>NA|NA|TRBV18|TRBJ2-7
TGTGCCAGCTCACCAGTGGCCGGATCCCGGTCGGGTGGTGAGCAGTACTTC
CASSPVAGSRSGGEQYF
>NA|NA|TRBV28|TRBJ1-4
TGTGCCAGCACCCAACTCGGCAGTATTAATGAAAAACTGTTTTTT
CASTQLGSINEKLFF
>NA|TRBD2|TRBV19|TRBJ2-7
TGTGCCAGTAGTACGGGACTAGCGGGAGGACTTGCCTACGAGCAGTACTTC
CASSTGLAGGLAYEQYF
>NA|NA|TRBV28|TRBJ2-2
TGTGCCAGCAGTTTTCACCCCGGACAGAACACCGGGGAGCTGTTTTTT
CASSFHPGQNTGELFF
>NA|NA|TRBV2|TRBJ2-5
TGTGCCAGCAGCGGTGGGACTTACCAAGAGACCCAGTACTTC
CASSGGTYQETQYF
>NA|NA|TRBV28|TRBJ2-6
TGTGCCAGCAGCCGGTCCCTTAGTATGGTCGCTGAGGCCAACGTCCTGACTTTC
CASSRSLSMVAEANVLTF
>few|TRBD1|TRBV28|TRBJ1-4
TGTGCCAGCAGTCTGGATGCCCCAGGGGGAACTAATGAAAAACTGTTTTTT
CASSLDAPGGTNEKLFF
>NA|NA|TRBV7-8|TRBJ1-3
TGTGCCAGCAGCCGGAGGGAGGTATCTGGAAACACCATATATTTT
CASSRREVSGNTIYF
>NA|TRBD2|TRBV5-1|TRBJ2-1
TGCGCCAGCAGCTTGGGTGCTAGCGGGTCCTACAATGAGCAGTTCTTC
CASSLGASGSYNEQFF
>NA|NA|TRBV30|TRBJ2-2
TGTGCCTGGGGGCCGTCCGGGGAGCTGTTTTTT
CAWGPSGELFF
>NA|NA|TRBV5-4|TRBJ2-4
TGTGCCAGCAGAGCCGAGGTCGCCAAAAACATTCAGTACTTC
CASRAEVAKNIQYF
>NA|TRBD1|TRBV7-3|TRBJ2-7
TGTGCCAGCAGCTCCTGGACAGGGGGTGTAGTCGACGAGCAGTACTTC
CASSSWTGGVVDEQYF
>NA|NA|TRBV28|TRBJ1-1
TGTGCCAGCAGATCCACCGGGACTGAAGCTTTCTTT
CASRSTGTEAFF
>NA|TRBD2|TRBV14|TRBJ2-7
TGTGCCAGCAGCCAAAAATTTGGACTAGCGGGAGGTTACGAGCAGTACTTC
CASSQKFGLAGGYEQYF
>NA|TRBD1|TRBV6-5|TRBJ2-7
TGTGCCAGCAGTTACTCGACGGACAGGGTATTCGAGCAGTACTTC
CASSYSTDRVFEQYF
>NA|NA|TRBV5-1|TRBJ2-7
TGCGCCAGCAGCAAAGCCGAGAGGGCTTACGAGCAGTACTTC
CASSKAERAYEQYF
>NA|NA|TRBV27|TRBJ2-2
TGTGCCAGCAGCTTGGTCCGCCCTCAGGCCGGGGAGCTGTTTTTT
CASSLVRPQAGELFF
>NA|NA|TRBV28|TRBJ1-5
TGTGCCAGCAGTTCTTTGGGCCAGCCCCAGCATTTT
CASSSLGQPQHF
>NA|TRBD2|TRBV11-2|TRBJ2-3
TGTGCCAGCAGCCCCAGACTAGCGGGCATCGGCACAGATACGCAGTATTTT
CASSPRLAGIGTDTQYF
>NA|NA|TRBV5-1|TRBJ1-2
TGCGCCAGCAGCCCCGGACAGAACTATGGCTACACCTTC
CASSPGQNYGYTF
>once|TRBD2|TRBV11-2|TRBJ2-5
TGTGCCAGCAGCCCTTCGACTAGCGGGAGTTCAGAGACCCAGTACTTC
CASSPSTSGSSETQYF
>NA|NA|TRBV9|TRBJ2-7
TGTGCCAGCAGCGCTATTGGGGGAGGCGAGCAGTACTTC
CASSAIGGGEQYF
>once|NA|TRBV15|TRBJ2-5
TGTGCCACCAGCAGGGACAGAGAGACCCAGTACTTC
CATSRDRETQYF
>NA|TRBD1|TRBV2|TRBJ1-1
TGTGCCAGCATTCTTGACAGGGCGTACACTGAAGCTTTCTTT
CASILDRAYTEAFF
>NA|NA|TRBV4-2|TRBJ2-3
TGTGCCAGCAGCCAAGATGAGGGGTCGGTGGCCCGGCAGTATTTT
CASSQDEGSVARQYF
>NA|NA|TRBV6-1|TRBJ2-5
TGTGCCAGCGGTAGAGGACTCCGGGAGACCCAGTACTTC
CASGRGLRETQYF
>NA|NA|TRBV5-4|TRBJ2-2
TGTGCCAGCAGCTCTAACCCCGGATCGTGGCCTGGGGCCGGGGAGCTGTTTTTT
CASSSNPGSWPGAGELFF
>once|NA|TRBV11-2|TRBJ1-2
TGTGCCAGAAGTAGTGGCTACACCTTC
CARSSGYTF
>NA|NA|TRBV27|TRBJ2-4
TGTGCCAGCAGAGCGGGACAGTCGGTAGACATTCAGTACTTC
CASRAGQSVDIQYF
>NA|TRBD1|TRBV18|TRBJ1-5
TGTGCCAGCTCACCACCTAACAGGGGTAGCAATCAGCCCCAGCATTTT
CASSPPNRGSNQPQHF
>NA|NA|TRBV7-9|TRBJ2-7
TGTGCCAGCAGCCCAGATGGATCCCTCTACGAGCAGTACTTC
CASSPDGSLYEQYF
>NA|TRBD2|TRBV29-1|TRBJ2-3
TGCAGCGTCGAGTTTGCGAGTGCTAGCGGGAGGACAGATACGCAGTATTTT
CSVEFASASGRTDTQYF
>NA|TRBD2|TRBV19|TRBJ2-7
TGTGCCAGTAGTACATCGGGAGGATCCTACGAGCAGTACTTC
CASSTSGGSYEQYF
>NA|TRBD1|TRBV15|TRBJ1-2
TGTGCCACCAGTCGCGGGACAGGGCGATCTCTTGGCTACACCTTC
CATSRGTGRSLGYTF
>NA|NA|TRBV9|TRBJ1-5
TGTGCCAGCAGCGGTCCAGGGTTTTACAATCAGCCCCAGCATTTT
CASSGPGFYNQPQHF
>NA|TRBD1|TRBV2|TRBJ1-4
TGTGCCAGCAAAGGGGGCCGAAATGAAAAACTGTTTTTT
CASKGGRNEKLFF
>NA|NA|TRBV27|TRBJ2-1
TGTGCCAGCAGTTTAGCAGCATACAATGAGCAGTTCTTC
CASSLAAYNEQFF
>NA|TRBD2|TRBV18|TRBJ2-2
TGTGCCAGCTCACCGCGGACTAGCGGGAACACCGGGGAGCTGTTTTTT
CASSPRTSGNTGELFF
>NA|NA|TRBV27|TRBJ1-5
TGTGCCAGCTCTACAGGGATTAACCAGCCCCAGCATTTT
CASSTGINQPQHF
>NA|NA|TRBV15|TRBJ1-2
TGTGCCACCAGCGTCTCGATGGGTGGCTACACCTTC
CATSVSMGGYTF
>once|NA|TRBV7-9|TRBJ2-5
TGTGCCAGCACCCCTAGCGCACAAGAGACCCAGTACTTC
CASTPSAQETQYF
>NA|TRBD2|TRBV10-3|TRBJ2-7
TGTGCCATCAGTACGACTAGCGGGAGCGACGAGCAGTACTTC
CAISTTSGSDEQYF
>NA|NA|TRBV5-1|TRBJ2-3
TGCGCCAGCAGCTTGGTCGCAGATACGCAGTATTTT
CASSLVADTQYF
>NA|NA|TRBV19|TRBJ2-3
TGTGCCAGTAGTATCCGCCAAACGGGACCAAGCACAGATACGCAGTATTTT
CASSIRQTGPSTDTQYF
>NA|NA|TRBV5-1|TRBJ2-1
TGCGCCAGCAGCCGAATTGGGCCGAACAATGAGCAGTTCTTC
CASSRIGPNNEQFF
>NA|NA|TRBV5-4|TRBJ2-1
TGTGCCAGCAGCTCGGACAGATCCTACAATGAGCAGTTCTTC
CASSSDRSYNEQFF
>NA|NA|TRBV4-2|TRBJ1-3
TGTGCCAGCAGCCAAGATCAGGCCGGGGGATACTCTGGAAACACCATATATTTT
CASSQDQAGGYSGNTIYF
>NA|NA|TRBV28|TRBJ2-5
TGTGCCAGCAGTTTACAGGCATCGGGGAGAGAGACCCAGTACTTC
CASSLQASGRETQYF
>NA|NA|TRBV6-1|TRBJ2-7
TGTGCCAGCACGCTACGGGACTTAATCTACGAGCAGTACTTC
CASTLRDLIYEQYF
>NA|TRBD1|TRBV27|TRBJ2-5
TGTGCCAGCAGTTTAGCGACAGGGGGTTCCCTACCATGGACTCAAGAGACCCAGTACTTC
CASSLATGGSLPWTQETQYF
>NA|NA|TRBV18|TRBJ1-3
TGTGCCAGCTCACCGTACAACTCTGGAAACACCATATATTTT
CASSPYNSGNTIYF
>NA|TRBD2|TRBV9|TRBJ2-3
TGTGCCAGCAGCGTAGACGGGAGGGTTGGCGACCCGCCAGATACGCAGTATTTT
CASSVDGRVGDPPDTQYF
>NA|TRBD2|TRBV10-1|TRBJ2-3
TGCGCCAGCAGTGGCGGGAGGCAGTATTCGCAGTATTTT
CASSGGRQYSQYF
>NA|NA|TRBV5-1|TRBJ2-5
TGCGCCAGCAGCTTTAGCGGCCAAGAGACCCAGTACTTC
CASSFSGQETQYF
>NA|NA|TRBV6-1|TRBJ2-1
TGTGCCAGCAGTGAATCGGGACCGGTTAGCTCCTACAATGAGCAGTTCTTC
CASSESGPVSSYNEQFF